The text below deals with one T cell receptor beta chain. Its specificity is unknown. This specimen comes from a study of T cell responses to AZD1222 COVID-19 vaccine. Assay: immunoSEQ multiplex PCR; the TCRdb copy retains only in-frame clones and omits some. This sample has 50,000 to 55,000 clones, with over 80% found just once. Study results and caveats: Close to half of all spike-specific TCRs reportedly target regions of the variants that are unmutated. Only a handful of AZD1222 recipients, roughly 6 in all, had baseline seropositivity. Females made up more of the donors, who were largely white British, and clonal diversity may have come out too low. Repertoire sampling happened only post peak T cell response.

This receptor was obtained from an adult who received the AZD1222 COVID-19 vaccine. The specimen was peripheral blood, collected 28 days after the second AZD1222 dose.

In nucleotides, the CDR3 is TGCAGCGTTGTATTAACCGAGGGGGAGACCCAGTACTTC. This sequence encodes CSVVLTEGETQYF. This chain uses TRBV29-1 with TRBJ2-5; the D gene could be TRBD1 or TRBD2 (5 bases each). CDR3 length: 13 amino acids. V lost 4 bases and J 5 bases, leaving 14 bases between the germline ends. Per germline, CDR1 SQVTM and CDR2 ANQGSEA.